This T cell receptor beta chain was obtained from a study of human T cells and chemical hapten exposure. MiXCR was run by TCRdb on the RACE reads, yielding one entry per CDR3 protein. The data show about 120,000 distinct CDR3 sequences, about 13% seen once. This clonotype was counted many times. Time point reported: pre-sensitization, week 0. Treatment given: therapeutic diphenylcyclopropenone sensitization with weekly scalp DPC. The source is a woman younger than 35 with alopecia areata. Some clones in this sample may be carry-over from other donors' samples. Material: whole blood, obtained in connection with sensitization to the hapten diphenylcyclopropenone (DPC).

CDR3 nucleotides: TGTGCCAGCAGACGAGACCGAGAGACCCAGTACTTC. Translating it yields CASRRDRETQYF. V gene TRBV6-2 or TRBV6-3 combines with J gene TRBJ2-5; D not resolved. CDR1 is MNHEY and CDR2 is SVGEGT in the germline V gene. This CDR3 comprises 12 residues. Trimming took 6 bases from V and 4 from J, leaving 9 bases between them.